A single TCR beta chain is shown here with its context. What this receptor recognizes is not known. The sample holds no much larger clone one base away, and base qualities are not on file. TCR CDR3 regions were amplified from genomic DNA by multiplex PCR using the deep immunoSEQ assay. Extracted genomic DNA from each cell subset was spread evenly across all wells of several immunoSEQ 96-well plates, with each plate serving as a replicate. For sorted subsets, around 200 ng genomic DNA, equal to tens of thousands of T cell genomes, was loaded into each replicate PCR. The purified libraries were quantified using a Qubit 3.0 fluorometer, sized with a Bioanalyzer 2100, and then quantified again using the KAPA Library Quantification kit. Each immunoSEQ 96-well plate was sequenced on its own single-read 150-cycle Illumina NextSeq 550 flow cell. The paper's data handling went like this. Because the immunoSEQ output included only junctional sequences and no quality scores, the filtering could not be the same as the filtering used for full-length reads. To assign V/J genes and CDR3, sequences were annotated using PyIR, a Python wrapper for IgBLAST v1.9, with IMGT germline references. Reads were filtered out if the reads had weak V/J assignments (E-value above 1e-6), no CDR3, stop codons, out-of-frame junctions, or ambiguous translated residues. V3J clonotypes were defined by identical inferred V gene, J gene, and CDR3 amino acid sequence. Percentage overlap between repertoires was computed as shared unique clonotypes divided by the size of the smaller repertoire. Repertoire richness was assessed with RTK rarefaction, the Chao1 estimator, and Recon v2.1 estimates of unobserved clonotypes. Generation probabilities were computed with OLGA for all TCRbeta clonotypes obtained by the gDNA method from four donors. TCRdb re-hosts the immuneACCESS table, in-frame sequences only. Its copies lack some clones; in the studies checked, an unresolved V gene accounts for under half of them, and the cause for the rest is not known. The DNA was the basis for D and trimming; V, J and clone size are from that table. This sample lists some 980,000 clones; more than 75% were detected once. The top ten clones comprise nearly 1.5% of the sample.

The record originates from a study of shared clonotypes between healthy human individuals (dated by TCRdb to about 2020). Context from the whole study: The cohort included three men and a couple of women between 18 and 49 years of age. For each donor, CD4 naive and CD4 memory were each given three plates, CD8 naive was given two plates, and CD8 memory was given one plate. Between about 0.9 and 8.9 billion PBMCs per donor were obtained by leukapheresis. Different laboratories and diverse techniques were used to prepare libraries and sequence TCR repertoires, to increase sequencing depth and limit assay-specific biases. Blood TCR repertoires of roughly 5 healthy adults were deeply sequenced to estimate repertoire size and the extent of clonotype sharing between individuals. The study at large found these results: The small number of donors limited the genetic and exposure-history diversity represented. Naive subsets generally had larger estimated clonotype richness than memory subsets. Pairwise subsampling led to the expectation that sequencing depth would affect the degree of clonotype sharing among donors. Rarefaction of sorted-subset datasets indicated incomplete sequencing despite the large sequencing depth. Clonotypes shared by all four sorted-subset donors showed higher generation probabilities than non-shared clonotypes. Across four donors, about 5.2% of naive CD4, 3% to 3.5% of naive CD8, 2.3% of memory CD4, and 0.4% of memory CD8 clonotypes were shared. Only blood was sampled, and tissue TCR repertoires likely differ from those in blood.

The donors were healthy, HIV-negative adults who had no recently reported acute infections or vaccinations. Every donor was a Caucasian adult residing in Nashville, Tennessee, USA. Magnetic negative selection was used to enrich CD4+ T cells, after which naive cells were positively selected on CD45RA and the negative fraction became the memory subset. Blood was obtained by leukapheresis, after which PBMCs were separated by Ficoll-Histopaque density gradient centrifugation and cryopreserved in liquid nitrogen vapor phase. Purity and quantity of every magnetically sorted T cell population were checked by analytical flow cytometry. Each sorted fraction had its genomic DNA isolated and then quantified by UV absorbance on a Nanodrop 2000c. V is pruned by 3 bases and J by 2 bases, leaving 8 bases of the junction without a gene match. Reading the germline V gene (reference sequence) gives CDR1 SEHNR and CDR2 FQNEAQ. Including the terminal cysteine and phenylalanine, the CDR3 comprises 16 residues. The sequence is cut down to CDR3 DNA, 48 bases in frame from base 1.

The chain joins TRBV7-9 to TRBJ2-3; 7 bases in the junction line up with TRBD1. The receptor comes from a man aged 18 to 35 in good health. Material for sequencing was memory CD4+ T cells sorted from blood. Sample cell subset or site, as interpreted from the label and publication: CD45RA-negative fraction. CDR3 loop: CASSLESGGFTDTQYF. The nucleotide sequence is TGTGCCAGCAGCTTGGAGTCAGGGGGTTTCACAGATACGCAGTATTTT. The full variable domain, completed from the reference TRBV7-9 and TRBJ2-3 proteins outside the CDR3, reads DTGVSQNPRHKITKRGQNVTFRCDPISEHNRLYWYRQTLGQGPEFLTYFQNEAQLEKSRLLSDRFSAERPKGSFSTLEIQRTEQGDSAMYLCASSLESGGFTDTQYFGPGTRLTVL.